The rows below give T cell receptor beta chains drawn from one sample of a study of CD8+ T cells in alopecia areata. Sequencing used immunoSEQ multiplex PCR; TCRdb keeps in-frame clones, though not all of them. This repertoire shows under 300,000 clones, 60% found once; its top ten account for around 0.92%. This sample comprised CD4+ T cells sorted from blood, obtained at approximately week 51, from a patient treated with tofacitinib. Every receptor here comes from a human donor with alopecia areata. Both conserved end residues are trimmed from each CDR3. Some rows mark clone size as missing; the rest say once, few, many or name a class of expanded clone.

clone_size,v_call,cdr3_aa
-,TRBV7-9,ASSFSRETQY
-,TRBV7-3,ASSPGPSNYGYT
few,TRBV4-1,ASSVFGGAANYGYT
few,TRBV7-2,ASSLQAGVPGRY
-,TRBV11-3,ASSLDLRDEQF
few,TRBV9,ASSTWTSGTETQY
-,TRBV6-5,ASSPPGGSPEAF
once,TRBV7-7,ASSSLTSSTGELF
-,TRBV6-4,ASSATVDSPLH
few,TRBV4-1,ASSQPFQGPRNSPLH
-,TRBV5-6,ASSPDRGMNTEAF
few,TRBV7-3,ASQAPNTGELF
-,TRBV30,AWSLERGVKNPYNEQF
-,TRBV6-1,ASNDAGGVDTQY
-,TRBV7-3,ASSLIARTSPLH
few,TRBV30,AWSVGVRSQPQH
-,TRBV5-4,ASSLQQGAGTDTQY
-,TRBV29-1,SVEVGVGGDGYT